This T cell receptor beta chain is drawn from a study of CXCR3-negative and CXCR3-positive naive CD8 T cells. Study observations and caveats: The naive subsets expressed comparable surface CD5, and the authors inferred TCR strength from TRB CDR3 properties.

Notes on this clonotype: Its antigen is not known.

The CDR3 has 11 amino acids. Germline values: CDR1 MNHEY, CDR2 SVGEGT. The authors prepared UMI-labeled TRB cDNA libraries by 5' RACE. Using the 5' RACE reads, TCRdb records one entry per CDR3 protein without DNA. The specimen's table records about 62,000 distinct CDR3 sequences. This receptor was taken from a human donor in good health. Some clones in this sample may be carry-over from other donors' samples. Sequenced sample: naive CXCR3- CD8+ T cells from blood. The subset denotes: CD45RO-CCR7+CD27+CD95- naive CD8+ T cells lacking CXCR3 (TNR3-). V and J are TRBV6-2 or TRBV6-3 and TRBJ2-7. CDR3 loop: CASSVSYEQYF.